Listed below are T cell receptor beta chains from one sample, sequenced in a study of PD-1 blockade in classical Hodgkin lymphoma. TCRdb keeps only in-frame clones here, not all; method: immunoSEQ multiplex PCR. The table records about 41,000 clones, about 70% of them present only once. The specimen comprised peripheral blood mononuclear cells (PBMCs), sampled at baseline. The receptors derive from a human donor with classical Hodgkin lymphoma. The CDR3 runs from the conserved cysteine through the conserved F or W. The D gene is left open where the match is weak. A row's size may be missing; if present it is once, few, many or a size class.

TRBJ2-7,.,TRBD1,TRBV9,TGTGCCAGCAGCGTAGATGGCGGGACAGGGGGGGACGAGCAGTACTTC,CASSVDGGTGGDEQYF
TRBJ2-7,.,TRBD1,TRBV6-6,TGTGCCAGCAGTAAAGGACAGGGGGCACCGGACGAGCAGTACTTC,CASSKGQGAPDEQYF
TRBJ2-1,.,.,TRBV7-9,TGTGCCAGCAGCTTAGCCCCTGGTGACAATGAGCAGTTCTTC,CASSLAPGDNEQFF
TRBJ1-1,.,.,TRBV14,TGTGCCAGCAGCCAAGATTGGCCCCAGGGGGCTTTCTTT,CASSQDWPQGAFF
TRBJ1-3,few,.,TRBV19,TGTGCCAGTAGTCTCCGGGATTTCTCTGGAAACACCATATATTTT,CASSLRDFSGNTIYF
TRBJ1-2,.,.,TRBV6-6,TGTGCCAGCAGTTACTCGGAGGGATTAAACTATGGCTACACCTTC,CASSYSEGLNYGYTF
TRBJ2-2,.,.,TRBV29-1,TGCAGCGTTGATTTAAATTCGGGAGTAGAGGGAGCTGTTTTT,CSVDLNSGVEGAVF
TRBJ2-5,.,.,TRBV27,TGTGCCAGCAGTTCCCCAGAGACCCAGTACTTC,CASSSPETQYF
TRBJ1-1,.,.,TRBV27,TGTGCCAGCAGTTTCACAGGCACTGAAGCTTTCTTT,CASSFTGTEAFF
TRBJ2-3,.,TRBD2,TRBV7-3,TGTGCCAGCAGCCGCCACAGGGCCCCAGCGGGAGAATGGGCAGATACGCAGTATTTT,CASSRHRAPAGEWADTQYF
TRBJ2-7,.,.,TRBV6-6,TGTGCCAGCAGCCCTGGAACAGGGCACTCCTACGAGCAGTACTTC,CASSPGTGHSYEQYF
TRBJ2-5,.,.,TRBV2,TGTGCCAGCAACCCTCGGGACCAGAAAGAGACCCAGTACTTC,CASNPRDQKETQYF
TRBJ2-5,once,TRBD1,TRBV13,TGTGCCAGCAGCCTTCGAGGGGGCGGCGAGACCCAGTACTTC,CASSLRGGGETQYF
TRBJ1-2,.,.,TRBV25-1,TGTGCCAGCAGTGAAGTTGGCTACACCTTC,CASSEVGYTF
TRBJ1-1,.,.,TRBV6-5,TGTGCCAGCAGTTACGGAAGAGGCACTGAAGCTTTCTTT,CASSYGRGTEAFF
TRBJ2-7,.,TRBD2,TRBV6-6,TGTGCCAGCAGTTACGATGGCGGGGGGAGCTCCTACGAGCAGTACTTC,CASSYDGGGSSYEQYF
TRBJ2-1,.,TRBD2,TRBV9,TGTGCCAGCAGCGTAGCGCTGGGACTAGCGGAGGGCAATGAGCAGTTCTTC,CASSVALGLAEGNEQFF
TRBJ2-1,.,TRBD2,TRBV30,TGTGCCTGGAGTACTTCTAGCGGGTATTACAATGAGCAGTTCTTC,CAWSTSSGYYNEQFF
TRBJ2-1,.,.,TRBV5-1,TGCGCCAGCAGCTTGGACAATGAGCAGTTCTTC,CASSLDNEQFF
TRBJ2-1,few,TRBD1,TRBV14,TGTGCCAGCAGCGTTTGGGACAGGGGTTACAATGAGCAGTTCTTC,CASSVWDRGYNEQFF
TRBJ2-6,.,.,TRBV10-3,TGTGCCATCAGTGAGGGGGTCTCTGGGGCCAACGTCCTGACTTTC,CAISEGVSGANVLTF
TRBJ2-3,few,.,TRBV6-1,TGTGCCAGCAGTGTGCGGGGTGGCACAGATACGCAGTATTTT,CASSVRGGTDTQYF
TRBJ2-1,.,.,TRBV7-2,TGTGCCAGCAGCTTAGCGCCGCTCAACGCAGGGGAGCAGTTCTTC,CASSLAPLNAGEQFF
TRBJ1-5,.,.,TRBV7-2,TGTGCCAGCAGCTTAGGGGGACCTCCGGGTCAGCCCCAGCATTTT,CASSLGGPPGQPQHF
TRBJ2-7,once,.,TRBV9,TGTGCCAGCAGCGTAGTCCCCGGATCCTACGAGCAGTACTTC,CASSVVPGSYEQYF
TRBJ2-5,.,TRBD1,TRBV29-1,TGCAGCGTTGAAGGCCCGGGACAGGGGAGGGGGGAGACCCAGTACTTC,CSVEGPGQGRGETQYF
TRBJ1-2,.,TRBD1,TRBV5-1,TGCGCCAGCAGCTTGGAGGGGGCGCGTGGCTACACCTTC,CASSLEGARGYTF
TRBJ2-5,.,TRBD2,TRBV9,TGTGCCAGCAGCGTAGGACCCGAGGGGCAGCGGGGGATAGAGACCCAGTACTTC,CASSVGPEGQRGIETQYF
TRBJ1-2,.,.,TRBV30,TGTGCCTGGAGTGTCCGCCTGGACAGTCTGTGGGGTGGCTACACCTTC,CAWSVRLDSLWGGYTF
TRBJ2-1,.,TRBD2,TRBV6-5,TGTGCCAGCAGTTTGCGGGAGGGGGGGTATGAGCAGTTCTTC,CASSLREGGYEQFF
TRBJ1-1,.,TRBD1,TRBV7-4,TGTGCCAGCAGCTCCACAGGGGGAGGCACTGAAGCTTTCTTT,CASSSTGGGTEAFF
TRBJ2-7,.,.,TRBV18,TGTGCCAGCTCACCACCTTCGGCAGCTACGTACGAGCAGTACTTC,CASSPPSAATYEQYF
TRBJ2-1,.,.,TRBV29-1,TGCAGCGTTGCGGGGTTCGGCAGGGATGAGCAGTTCTTC,CSVAGFGRDEQFF
TRBJ1-1,.,TRBD1,TRBV5-6,TGTGCCAGCAGCGGGGGGACAGGGGGCCCTACTGAAGCTTTCTTT,CASSGGTGGPTEAFF
TRBJ1-3,.,.,TRBV4-2,TGTGCCAGCAGCCGAACAGGGTCGTCTGGAAACACCATATATTTT,CASSRTGSSGNTIYF
TRBJ2-7,.,TRBD2,TRBV18,TGTGCCAGCTCACCACCGACTAGCGGGAGCGGCGAGCAGTACTTC,CASSPPTSGSGEQYF
TRBJ2-3,few,.,TRBV7-2,TGTGCCAGCAGCTCTCTAGGAGGTACGCAGTATTTT,CASSSLGGTQYF
TRBJ2-2,.,.,TRBV27,TGTGCCAGCAGTTTACAGAGGATCGCGAACACCGGGGAGCTGTTTTTT,CASSLQRIANTGELFF
TRBJ2-7,few,.,TRBV7-3,TGTGCCAGCAGCCCTAAAACAGGGTCCTACGAGCAGTACTTC,CASSPKTGSYEQYF
TRBJ1-1,.,TRBD1,TRBV28,TGTGCCAGCAGTTTAGAGGGGGCGCAGGAAACTGAAGCTTTCTTT,CASSLEGAQETEAFF
TRBJ1-3,.,.,TRBV6-6,TGTGCCAGCACAAATCGACAGGTGACTGGAAACACCATATATTTT,CASTNRQVTGNTIYF
TRBJ2-3,few,.,TRBV18,TGTGCCAGCTCACCACCGGTAACAGATACGCAGTATTTT,CASSPPVTDTQYF
TRBJ1-3,.,TRBD1,TRBV11-2,TGTGCCAGCAGCTTCTCACAGGGGGCAGACACCATATATTTT,CASSFSQGADTIYF
TRBJ2-6,.,.,TRBV14,TGTGCCAGCAGCCCCACCCCCGGGACACGCTCTGGGGCCAACGTCCTGACTTTC,CASSPTPGTRSGANVLTF
TRBJ2-7,once,.,TRBV6-1,TGTGCCAGCAATGCCCTCAGGGGAATTGAGGACGAGCAGTACTTC,CASNALRGIEDEQYF
TRBJ2-7,.,.,TRBV28,TGTGCCAGCCGTGACCTGGGTGGTACGACCACCTACGAGCAGTACTTC,CASRDLGGTTTYEQYF
TRBJ2-7,.,TRBD1,TRBV28,TGTGCCAGCAGTTTGAGGACAGGGGGAATCTACGAGCAGTACTTC,CASSLRTGGIYEQYF
TRBJ2-1,.,.,TRBV19,TGTGCCAGTAGCCCTCAGGGTTCCTACAATGAGCAGTTCTTC,CASSPQGSYNEQFF
TRBJ2-6,.,.,TRBV27,TGTGCCAGCAGTCTCTCGATCCCCTCTGGGGCCAACGTCCTGACTTTC,CASSLSIPSGANVLTF
TRBJ2-1,once,TRBD1,TRBV10-1,TGCGCCAGCAGTGACCCCCCAGGACAGGGACAAAATGAGCAGTTCTTC,CASSDPPGQGQNEQFF
TRBJ1-2,medium-sized,.,TRBV7-9,TGTGCCAGCAGCTTATCGGAGGATGGCTACACCTTC,CASSLSEDGYTF
TRBJ2-6,.,.,TRBV28,TGTGCCAGCAGTTTAGGTGGGGCCAACGTCCTGACTTTC,CASSLGGANVLTF
TRBJ1-1,.,.,TRBV7-2,TGTGCCAGCAGCTCCTTGGGGCTTGAGGGGGGGGCTTTCTTT,CASSSLGLEGGAFF
TRBJ2-7,.,.,TRBV2,TGTGCCAGCAAGTTCTGGGCCTGGGACGAGCAGTACTTC,CASKFWAWDEQYF
TRBJ2-5,.,.,TRBV7-2,TGTGCCAGCAGCTCCGGAGGGTACCAAGAGACCCAGTACTTC,CASSSGGYQETQYF